This passage covers 32 T cell receptor beta chains from one sample sequenced in a study of T-cell reconstitution after alpha-beta-depleted transplantation in children. Unique molecular identifiers were used in preparing the TCRbeta library. TCRdb ran MiXCR on the PCR reads and lists one entry per CDR3 protein. Of about 610,000 distinct CDR3 sequences detected, about 10% appear once; the ten largest clones hold about 4.3%. The input for sequencing was PBMCs from the stem cell graft donor, taken from the stem cell graft. These TCRs come from a human donor who donated a stem cell graft to a child with acute myeloid leukemia.

The sample holds many counts of this clonotype. This chain uses TRBV29-1 with TRBJ1-2; 7 nucleotides line up with TRBD1. V shed 4 bases, J shed 3 bases, and the junction held 2 bases outside the gene matches. The germline CDR1 and CDR2 sequences are SQVTM and ANQGSEA. This CDR3 has 12 residues. In nucleotides, the CDR3 is TGCAGCGTTGGGGACAGTTACTATGGCTACACCTTC. It yields the protein CSVGDSYYGYTF.

J is TRBJ2-3 and V is TRBV10-3; D perhaps matches TRBD2 (6 bases). Per germline, CDR1 ENHRY and CDR2 SYGVKD. The germline V and J ends were trimmed by 0 bases and 0 bases, with 10 bases remaining between them. This CDR3 has 16 amino acids. The CDR3 region has the DNA TGTGCCATCAGTGAGTCGCGGGGCGGGAGCACAGATACGCAGTATTTT. Its protein is CAISESRGGSTDTQYF.

The sample holds many counts of this clonotype. The V and J genes are TRBV4-3 and TRBJ2-7; 7 nucleotides match TRBD1. V was clipped by 3 bases and J by 4 bases; unmatched bases: 9. Germline CDR1 reads LGHNA; CDR2 reads YSLEER. This CDR3 comprises 15 residues. The CDR3 bases are TGCGCCAGCAGCCATGGTAGGGGACAGACTTACGAGCAGTACTTC. This sequence encodes CASSHGRGQTYEQYF.

The genes are TRBV5-1 and TRBJ2-1; D may be TRBD1 (6 bases). This CDR3 is built from 17 residues. Trimming cost V 4 bases and J 4 bases, with 21 bases left between them. The germline CDR1 and CDR2 sequences are SGHRS and YFSETQ. The CDR3: CASSPGPGQDRYNEQFF. The CDR3, as DNA: TGCGCCAGCAGCCCGGGACCGGGACAAGATAGATACAATGAGCAGTTCTTC. The complete variable domain, with remaining parts taken from reference TRBV5-1 and TRBJ2-1, reads KAGVTQTPRYLIKTRGQQVTLSCSPISGHRSVSWYQQTPGQGLQFLFEYFSETQRNKGNFPGRFSGRQFSNSRSEMNVSTLELGDSALYLCASSPGPGQDRYNEQFFGPGTRLTVL.

This clonotype was detected only a few times. This rearrangement joins TRBV19 to TRBJ2-5; D is possibly TRBD1 (6 bases). Germline CDR1 is LNHDA and CDR2 is SQIVND (reference sequence). This CDR3 spans 14 amino acids. Between the trimmed V and J ends, which lost 5 bases and 5 bases, there was a span of 15 bases. The CDR3 loop reads CASSVQQGRETQYF. Here the CDR3 DNA reads TGTGCCAGTAGTGTTCAACAGGGACGGGAGACCCAGTACTTC.

The V call is TRBV5-1, the J call TRBJ1-2; 12 nucleotides match TRBD1. Germline V gives CDR1 SGHRS, CDR2 YFSETQ. There are 15 residues in the CDR3. V was pared by 4 bases and J by 2 bases, with 3 bases of the junction left unmatched. For the CDR3, the DNA is TGCGCCAGCAGCACCGGGACAGGGGGCAACTATGGCTACACCTTC. Amino acids: CASSTGTGGNYGYTF.

This chain joins TRBV7-2 and TRBJ1-6; no clear D gene. This CDR3 is built from 14 residues. Deletions cut 3 bases from V and 10 bases from J, with 13 bases between. CDR1 is SGHTA, CDR2 FQGNSA, per germline. CDR3 amino acids: CASSFKQDGSPLHF. The CDR3 coding sequence is TGTGCCAGCAGCTTCAAGCAGGACGGGTCACCCCTCCACTTT.

The chain couples TRBV7-6 to TRBJ2-1; a possible D gene is TRBD2 (5 bases). The CDR3 is 15 amino acids. The germline V gene encodes CDR1 SGHVS and CDR2 FNYEAQ. Between the trimmed V and J ends, which lost 5 bases and 4 bases, there was a span of 15 bases. CDR3 region: CASSLTGIAYNEQFF. In DNA, the CDR3 is TGTGCCAGCAGCCTGACGGGGATTGCTTACAATGAGCAGTTCTTC.

This clonotype was counted ten times or more. The chain couples TRBV20-1 to TRBJ1-4; a possible D gene is TRBD1 (5 bases). V shed 6 bases and J shed 8 bases, with 13 bases lying between them. This CDR3 comprises 12 residues. Germline loops: CDR1 DFQATT, CDR2 SNEGSKA (reference sequence). CDR3 nucleotides: TGCAGTGCCACACCCGGGGGAGAAAAACTGTTTTTT. Translated, it gives CSATPGGEKLFF.

Ten or more counts support this clonotype. This chain connects TRBV29-1 to TRBJ1-5; D call uncertain. Germline values: CDR1 SQVTM, CDR2 ANQGSEA. Trimming cost V 0 bases and J 4 bases, with 7 bases left between them. The CDR3 length is 13 residues. CDR3 sequence (DNA): TGCAGCGTTGAAGAGGCTAAGAATCAGCCCCAGCATTTT. It codes for CSVEEAKNQPQHF.

This clonotype showed up many times. The V and J genes are TRBV7-8 and TRBJ1-6, with 10 bases matching TRBD1. Trimming removed 4 bases from V and 9 bases from J; junction bases left unmatched: 6. Looked up from germline, CDR1 is SGHVS and CDR2 is FQNEAQ. This CDR3 has 15 amino acids. CDR3 residues: CASSSRTGGGSPLHF. CDR3 DNA: TGTGCCAGCAGCTCGAGGACAGGGGGAGGTTCACCCCTCCACTTT.

V is TRBV27 and J is TRBJ1-2; D is possibly TRBD1 (6 bases). The CDR3 has 16 residues. Germline V CDR1 and CDR2: MNHEY, SMNVEV (reference sequence). With 3 bases removed from V and 1 base from J, the gap between germline ends came to 15 bases. CDR3: CASSFGQRLLNYGYTF. The CDR3 DNA reads as TGTGCCAGCAGTTTCGGACAGCGCCTCCTTAACTATGGCTACACCTTC.

In its sample, this clonotype was seen many times. The CDR3 DNA is TGTGCCAGCAGCTTAGGAGATAGCGGTGGCACGCAGTATTTT. This codes for CASSLGDSGGTQYF. V is TRBV11-2 and J is TRBJ2-3, with D possibly being TRBD2 (6 bases). V gave up 1 base and J gave up 9 bases, with 14 bases separating them. This CDR3 has 14 amino acids. Germline CDR1 reads SGHAT; CDR2 reads FQNNGV.

The sample holds many counts of this clonotype. The J gene is TRBJ1-1, the V gene TRBV5-1, with 11 positions matching TRBD1. Trimming at V came to 4 bases and at J to 12 bases, leaving 8 bases not matched to a gene. The CDR3 is made up of 13 amino acids. Looked up from germline, CDR1 is SGHRS and CDR2 is YFSETQ. The CDR3 region has the DNA TGCGCCAGCAGCCAGGACAGGGGGCGCATGACTTTCTTT. Residues: CASSQDRGRMTFF.

This clonotype was seen only a few times. The V gene is TRBV10-3, the J gene TRBJ2-5; D perhaps matches TRBD2 (5 bases). The CDR3 spans 16 residues. Germline assignment: CDR1 ENHRY and CDR2 SYGVKD. V lost 7 bases, J lost 3 bases, and 21 bases lay in between. The chain's CDR3 is CAIILCGPTFKETQYF. The DNA of the CDR3 is TGTGCCATCATTTTGTGCGGGCCTACGTTTAAAGAGACCCAGTACTTC.

This clonotype was detected a few times. The chain has TRBV29-1 and TRBJ1-2, with 9 bases lining up with TRBD1. The CDR3 has 14 amino acids. V gave up 2 bases and J gave up 6 bases; unmatched junction bases: 7. Germline CDR1 reads SQVTM; CDR2 reads ANQGSEA. CDR3 region: CSVERGQGGDGYTF. The CDR3, as DNA: TGCAGCGTTGAAAGGGGACAGGGAGGCGATGGCTACACCTTC. The full variable domain, with the rest looked up from reference TRBV29-1 and TRBJ1-2, is SAVISQKPSRDICQRGTSLTIQCQVDSQVTMMFWYRQQPGQSLTLIATANQGSEATYESGFVIDKFPISRPNLTFSTLTVSNMSPEDSSIYLCSVERGQGGDGYTFGSGTRLTVV.

This clonotype appeared a few times. This chain connects TRBV20-1 to TRBJ2-2; D may be TRBD1 (6 bases). The CDR3 has 16 amino acids. Germline values: CDR1 DFQATT, CDR2 SNEGSKA (reference sequence). Deletions cut 2 bases from V and 2 bases from J, with 15 bases between. The CDR3, as DNA: TGCAGTGCTAGAAGCAGGGGTATGAAAAACACCGGGGAGCTGTTTTTT. It translates to CSARSRGMKNTGELFF.

The chain is built from TRBV7-2 and TRBJ2-2; D unresolved. With 5 bases removed from V and 5 bases from J, the gap between germline ends came to 15 bases. CDR1 is SGHTA and CDR2 is FQGNSA in the germline V gene. CDR3 length equals 15 residues. This chain's CDR3 is CASSLQATKTGELFF. In DNA form, the CDR3 reads TGTGCCAGCAGCCTACAAGCGACCAAAACCGGGGAGCTGTTTTTT.

The genes are TRBV7-6 and TRBJ2-7; 10 bases agree with TRBD2. The CDR3 is 16 residues long. Germline V CDR1 and CDR2: SGHVS, FNYEAQ. The V gene end was trimmed by 3 bases and the J gene end by 4 bases; junction bases not matched to a gene: 9. CDR3 coding DNA: TGTGCCAGCAGCTTGAGCGGGGCTAGCGGGGGTTACGAGCAGTACTTC. Its protein is CASSLSGASGGYEQYF.

This clonotype was seen more than once but under ten times. This rearrangement joins TRBV6-1 to TRBJ2-7; D ambiguous. CDR3 length: 15 amino acids. Between the trimmed V and J ends, which lost 5 bases and 4 bases, there was a span of 18 bases. CDR1 is MNHNS and CDR2 is SASEGT in the germline V gene. The chain's CDR3 is CASSSPRGRPYEQYF. The CDR3 nucleotides read TGTGCCAGCAGTAGCCCCAGAGGCAGGCCGTACGAGCAGTACTTC.

The rearrangement links TRBV5-1 to TRBJ2-6, with 8 nucleotides matching TRBD1. Germline CDR1 and CDR2: SGHRS and YFSETQ. V dropped 6 bases and J dropped 0; count of bases not matched to a gene: 8. This CDR3 is built from 17 residues. In nucleotides, the CDR3 is TGCGCCAGCAACCAGGGACAGGCCATCTCTGGGGCCAACGTCCTGACTTTC. Its translation is CASNQGQAISGANVLTF.

This chain links TRBV11-2 with TRBJ2-3; 14 nucleotides line up with TRBD2. V shed 2 bases and J 5 bases; nucleotides not matched to a gene: 12. The CDR3 extends over 19 amino acids. CDR1 SGHAT and CDR2 FQNNGV come from the germline V gene. CDR3 sequence reads: CASSLKVPGLAGDRDTQYF. DNA for the CDR3: TGTGCCAGCAGCTTAAAGGTCCCGGGACTAGCGGGAGACAGAGATACGCAGTATTTT.

This clonotype was observed a few times. The V call is TRBV28, the J call TRBJ2-1, with 9 bases identical to TRBD2. Germline trimming cut 3 bases from V and 6 bases from J; bases unmatched to any gene: 6. The CDR3 has 15 residues. Germline lookup yields CDR1 MDHEN and CDR2 SYDVKM. The CDR3 reads CASSFPGLAVNEQFF. The CDR3 DNA follows: TGTGCCAGCAGTTTCCCGGGACTAGCCGTCAATGAGCAGTTCTTC.

This clonotype was counted only a few times. This rearrangement joins TRBV6-5 to TRBJ1-5; 7 bases match TRBD1. Trimming cost V 4 bases and J 3 bases; bases outside gene matches: 6. CDR3 length: 15 amino acids. Germline-derived CDR1 and CDR2 are MNHEY and SVGAGI. CDR3 sequence (DNA): TGTGCCAGCAGTTCTGGGACAGATAACAATCAGCCCCAGCATTTT. Translating gives CASSSGTDNNQPQHF.

This clonotype was seen more than once but under ten times. The genes are TRBV6-2 or TRBV6-3 and TRBJ2-7; 14 positions match TRBD2. Per germline, CDR1 MNHEY and CDR2 SVGEGT. The CDR3 is 17 amino acids. Trimming removed 5 bases from V and 7 bases from J; junction bases left unmatched: 13. CDR3 in DNA: TGTGCCAGCAGTCCCGGGACTAGCGGGAGCGGCGGAGAAGAGCAGTACTTC. This gives the protein CASSPGTSGSGGEEQYF.

V usage is TRBV20-1 and J usage is TRBJ2-7, with D unclear. The V and J ends lost 5 bases and 6 bases respectively, with 17 bases between them. The CDR3 loop spans 13 amino acids. Per germline, CDR1 DFQATT and CDR2 SNEGSKA (reference sequence). As DNA, the CDR3 is TGCAGTGCTTTTAAGAATAGGGCCTCCGAGCAGTACTTC. Encoded protein: CSAFKNRASEQYF.

This clonotype has at least ten counts. V usage is TRBV12-3 or TRBV12-4 and J usage is TRBJ1-2; no clear D gene. The V end was cut by 7 bases, the J end by 0 bases, with 15 bases between. The CDR3 totals 15 residues. The CDR3: CASTEREVPNYGYTF. For the CDR3, the DNA is TGTGCCAGCACCGAGAGGGAGGTCCCTAACTATGGCTACACCTTC.

This clonotype has just a few counts. CDR3 nucleotide sequence: TGTGCCAGCAGTTACAGCACTAGCGGCTTCTACGAGCAGTACTTC. The encoded protein is CASSYSTSGFYEQYF. V and J are TRBV6-2 or TRBV6-3 and TRBJ2-7; 8 nucleotides agree with TRBD2. CDR3 length equals 15 residues. V lost 2 bases, J lost 3 bases, and 6 bases stayed unmatched. Germline CDR1 MNHEY, CDR2 SVGEGT.

This clonotype occurred many times. The chain uses TRBV7-2 and TRBJ2-1; D is possibly TRBD2 (6 bases). Germline loops: CDR1 SGHTA, CDR2 FQGNSA. The V end lost 0 bases, the J end lost 9 bases, and 6 bases lay between the germline ends. The length of the CDR3 is 12 residues. CDR3 nucleotides: TGTGCCAGCAGCTTAGCGGGAGGTGAGCAGTTCTTC. Its translation is CASSLAGGEQFF.

The chain joins TRBV6-1 to TRBJ2-5; 11 nucleotides match TRBD1. After removal of 6 bases from V and 2 bases from J, the junction contained 5 bases not matched to a gene. The CDR3 loop spans 15 amino acids. Germline CDR1 MNHNS, CDR2 SASEGT. CDR3 loop: CASRLDRGPQETQYF. The CDR3 DNA sequence: TGTGCCAGCAGATTGGACAGGGGGCCACAAGAGACCCAGTACTTC.

The chain is built from TRBV20-1 and TRBJ1-5; 7 nucleotides align to TRBD1. After removal of 6 bases from V and 5 bases from J, the junction contained 10 bases not matched to a gene. The germline gives CDR1 DFQATT, CDR2 SNEGSKA (reference sequence). This CDR3 region has 14 residues. CDR3 sequence (DNA): TGCAGTGCCTATCGGGCAGGGGGTGATCAGCCCCAGCATTTT. It yields the protein CSAYRAGGDQPQHF.

The rearrangement uses TRBV5-1 and TRBJ2-7, with D hard to call. CDR3 size: 13 residues. Per the germline V gene, CDR1 is SGHRS and CDR2 is YFSETQ. V was shortened by 5 bases and J by 7 bases, with 16 bases between the two germline ends. CDR3 in amino acids: CASRKKESGEQYF. The CDR3 coding sequence is TGCGCCAGCAGAAAAAAAGAATCGGGTGAGCAGTACTTC.